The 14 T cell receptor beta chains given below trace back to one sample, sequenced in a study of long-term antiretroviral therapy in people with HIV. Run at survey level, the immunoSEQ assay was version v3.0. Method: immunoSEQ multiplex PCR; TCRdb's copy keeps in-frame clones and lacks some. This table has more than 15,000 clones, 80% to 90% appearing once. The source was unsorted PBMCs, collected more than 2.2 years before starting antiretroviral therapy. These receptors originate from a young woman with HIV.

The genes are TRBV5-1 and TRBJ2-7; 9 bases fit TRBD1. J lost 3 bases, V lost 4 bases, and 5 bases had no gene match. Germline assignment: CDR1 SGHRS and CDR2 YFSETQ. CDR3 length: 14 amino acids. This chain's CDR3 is CASSQQGAGYEQYF. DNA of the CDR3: TGCGCCAGCAGCCAACAGGGGGCGGGCTACGAGCAGTACTTC.

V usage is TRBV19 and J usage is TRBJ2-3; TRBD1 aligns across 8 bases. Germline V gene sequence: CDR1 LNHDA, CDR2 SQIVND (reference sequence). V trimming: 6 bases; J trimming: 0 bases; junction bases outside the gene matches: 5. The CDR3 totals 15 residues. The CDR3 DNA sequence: TGTGCCAGTAGCGGCAACAGGGGGAGCACAGATACGCAGTATTTT. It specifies CASSGNRGSTDTQYF.

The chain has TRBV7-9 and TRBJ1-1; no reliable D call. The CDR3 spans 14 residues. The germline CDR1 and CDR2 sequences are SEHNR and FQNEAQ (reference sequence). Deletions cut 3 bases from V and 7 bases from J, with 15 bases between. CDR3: CASSLLTDAIEAFF. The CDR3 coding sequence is TGTGCCAGCAGCTTGCTGACGGACGCGATTGAAGCTTTCTTT.

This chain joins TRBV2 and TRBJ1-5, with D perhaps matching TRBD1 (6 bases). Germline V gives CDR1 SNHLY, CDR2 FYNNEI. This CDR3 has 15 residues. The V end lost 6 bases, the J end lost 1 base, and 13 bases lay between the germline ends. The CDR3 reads CASRLQGGSNQPQHF. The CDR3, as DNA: TGTGCCAGCAGGCTACAGGGTGGGAGCAATCAGCCCCAGCATTTT.

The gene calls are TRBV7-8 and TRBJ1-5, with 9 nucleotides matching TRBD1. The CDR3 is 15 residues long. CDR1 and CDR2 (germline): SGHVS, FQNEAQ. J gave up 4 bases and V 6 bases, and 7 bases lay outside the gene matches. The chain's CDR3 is CASRPDRGSNQPQHF. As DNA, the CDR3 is TGTGCCAGCAGACCGGACAGGGGAAGTAATCAGCCCCAGCATTTT.

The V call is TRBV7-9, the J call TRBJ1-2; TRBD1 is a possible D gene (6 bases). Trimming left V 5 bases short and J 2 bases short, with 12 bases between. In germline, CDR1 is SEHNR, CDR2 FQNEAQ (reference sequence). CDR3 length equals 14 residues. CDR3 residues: CASSRQGSNYGYTF. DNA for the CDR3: TGTGCCAGCAGCCGTCAGGGGTCGAACTATGGCTACACCTTC.

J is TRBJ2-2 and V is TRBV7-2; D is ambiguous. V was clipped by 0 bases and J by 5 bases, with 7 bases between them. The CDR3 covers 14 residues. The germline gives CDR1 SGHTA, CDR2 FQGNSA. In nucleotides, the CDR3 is TGTGCCAGCAGCTTAGCTGCCTGGACCGGGGAGCTGTTTTTT. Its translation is CASSLAAWTGELFF.

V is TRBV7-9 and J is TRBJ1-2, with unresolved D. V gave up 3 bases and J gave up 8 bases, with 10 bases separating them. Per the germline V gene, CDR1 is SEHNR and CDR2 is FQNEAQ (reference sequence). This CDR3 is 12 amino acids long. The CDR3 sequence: CASSLEGGGYTF. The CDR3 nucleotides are TGTGCCAGCAGCTTGGAGGGAGGCGGCTACACCTTC.

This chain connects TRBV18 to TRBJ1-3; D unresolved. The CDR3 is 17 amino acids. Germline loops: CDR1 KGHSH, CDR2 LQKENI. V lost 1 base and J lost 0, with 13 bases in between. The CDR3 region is CASSPRSGQSSGNTIYF. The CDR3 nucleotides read TGTGCCAGCTCACCACGGTCTGGCCAGTCCTCTGGAAACACCATATATTTT.

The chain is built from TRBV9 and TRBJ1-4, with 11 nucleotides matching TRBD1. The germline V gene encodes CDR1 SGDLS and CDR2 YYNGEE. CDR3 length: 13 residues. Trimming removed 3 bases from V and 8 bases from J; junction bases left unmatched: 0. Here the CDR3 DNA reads TGTGCCAGCAGCGGGACAGGGGGCGAAAAACTGTTTTTT. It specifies CASSGTGGEKLFF.

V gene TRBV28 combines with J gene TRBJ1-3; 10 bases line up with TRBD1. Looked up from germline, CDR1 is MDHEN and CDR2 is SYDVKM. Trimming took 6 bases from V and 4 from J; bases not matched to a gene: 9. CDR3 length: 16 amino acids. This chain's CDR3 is CASSPAGTGAGNTIYF. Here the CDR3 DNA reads TGTGCCAGCAGCCCCGCCGGGACAGGGGCCGGAAACACCATATATTTT. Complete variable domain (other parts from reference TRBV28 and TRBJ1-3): DVKVTQSSRYLVKRTGEKVFLECVQDMDHENMFWYRQDPGLGLRLIYFSYDVKMKEKGDIPEGYSVSREKKERFSLILESASTNQTSMYLCASSPAGTGAGNTIYFGEGSWLTVV.

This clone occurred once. The CDR3 nucleotides read TGTGCCAGCAGCCGAGGGGGGGGCTATGGCTACACCTTC. As protein: CASSRGGGYGYTF. V is TRBV11-3 and J is TRBJ1-2, with a possible D match to TRBD1 (6 bases). Germline CDR1 is SGHNT and CDR2 is YENEEA. V was trimmed by 5 bases and J by 4 bases, leaving 11 bases between them. The CDR3 has 13 amino acids.

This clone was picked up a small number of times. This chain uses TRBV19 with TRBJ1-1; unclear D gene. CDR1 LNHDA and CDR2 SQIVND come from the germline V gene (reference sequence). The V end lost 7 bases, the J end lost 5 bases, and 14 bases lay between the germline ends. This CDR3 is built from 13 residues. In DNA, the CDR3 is TGTGCCAGTATGGAGAGGGTACGGACTGAAGCTTTCTTT. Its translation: CASMERVRTEAFF. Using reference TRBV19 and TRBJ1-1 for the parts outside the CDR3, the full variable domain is DGGITQSPKYLFRKEGQNVTLSCEQNLNHDAMYWYRQDPGQGLRLIYYSQIVNDFQKGDIAEGYSVSREKKESFPLTVTSAQKNPTAFYLCASMERVRTEAFFGQGTRLTVV.

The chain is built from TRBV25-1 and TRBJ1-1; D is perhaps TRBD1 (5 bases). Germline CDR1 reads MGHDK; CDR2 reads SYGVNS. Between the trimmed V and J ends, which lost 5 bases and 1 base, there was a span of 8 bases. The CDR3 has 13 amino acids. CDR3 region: CASSRTGNTEAFF. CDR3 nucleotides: TGTGCCAGCAGTCGAACAGGGAACACTGAAGCTTTCTTT. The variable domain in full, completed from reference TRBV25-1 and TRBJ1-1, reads EADIYQTPRYLVIGTGKKITLECSQTMGHDKMYWYQQDPGMELHLIHYSYGVNSTEKGDLSSESTVSRIRTEHFPLTLESARPSHTSQYLCASSRTGNTEAFFGQGTRLTVV.